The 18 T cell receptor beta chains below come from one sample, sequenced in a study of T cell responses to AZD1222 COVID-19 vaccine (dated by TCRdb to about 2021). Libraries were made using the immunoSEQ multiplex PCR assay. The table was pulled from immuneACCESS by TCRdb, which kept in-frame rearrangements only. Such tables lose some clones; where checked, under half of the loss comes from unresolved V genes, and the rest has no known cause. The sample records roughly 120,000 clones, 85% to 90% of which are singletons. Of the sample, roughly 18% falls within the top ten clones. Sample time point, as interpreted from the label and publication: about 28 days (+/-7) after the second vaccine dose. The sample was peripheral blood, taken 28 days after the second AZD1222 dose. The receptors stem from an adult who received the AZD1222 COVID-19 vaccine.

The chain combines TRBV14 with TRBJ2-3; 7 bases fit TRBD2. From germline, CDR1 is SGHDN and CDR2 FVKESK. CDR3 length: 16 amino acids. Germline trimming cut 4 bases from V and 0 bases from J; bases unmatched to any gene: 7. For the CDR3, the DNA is TGTGCCAGCAGCCCCGCTAGCGGAATTAGCACAGATACGCAGTATTTT. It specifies CASSPASGISTDTQYF.

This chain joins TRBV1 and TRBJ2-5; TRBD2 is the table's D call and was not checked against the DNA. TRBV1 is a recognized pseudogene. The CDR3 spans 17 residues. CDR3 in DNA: TGCACCAGCAGCCAAGTCCGCGGGACGGCTAGCGGGGAGACCCAGTACTTC. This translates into CTSSQVRGTASGETQYF.

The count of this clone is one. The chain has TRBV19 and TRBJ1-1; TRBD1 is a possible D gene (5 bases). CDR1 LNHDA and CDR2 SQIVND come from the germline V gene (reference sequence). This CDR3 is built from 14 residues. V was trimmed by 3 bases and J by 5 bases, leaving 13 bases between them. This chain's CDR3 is CASSIRQGGTEAFF. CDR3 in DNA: TGTGCCAGTAGTATTCGTCAGGGAGGGACTGAAGCTTTCTTT.

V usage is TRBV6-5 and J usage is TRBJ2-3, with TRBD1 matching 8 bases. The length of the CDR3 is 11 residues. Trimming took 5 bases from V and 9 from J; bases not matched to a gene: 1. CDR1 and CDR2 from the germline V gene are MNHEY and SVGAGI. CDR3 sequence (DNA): TGTGCCAGCAGTAACAGGGGGACGCAGTATTTT. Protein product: CASSNRGTQYF.

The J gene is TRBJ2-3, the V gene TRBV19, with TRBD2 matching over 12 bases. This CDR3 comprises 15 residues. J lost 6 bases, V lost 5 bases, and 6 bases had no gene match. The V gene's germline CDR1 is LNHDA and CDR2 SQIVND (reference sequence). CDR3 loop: CASSLTSGSRDTQYF. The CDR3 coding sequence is TGTGCCAGTAGTTTGACTAGCGGGAGTAGGGATACGCAGTATTTT. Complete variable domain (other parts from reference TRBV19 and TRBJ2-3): DGGITQSPKYLFRKEGQNVTLSCEQNLNHDAMYWYRQDPGQGLRLIYYSQIVNDFQKGDIAEGYSVSREKKESFPLTVTSAQKNPTAFYLCASSLTSGSRDTQYFGPGTRLTVL.

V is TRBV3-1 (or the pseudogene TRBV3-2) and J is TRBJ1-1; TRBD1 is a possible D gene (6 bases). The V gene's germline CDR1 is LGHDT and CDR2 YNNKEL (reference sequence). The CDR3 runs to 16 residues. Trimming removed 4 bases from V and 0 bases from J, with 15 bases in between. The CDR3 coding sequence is TGTGCCAGCAGCCCCACGGGGGGCGGAATGAACACTGAAGCTTTCTTT. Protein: CASSPTGGGMNTEAFF.

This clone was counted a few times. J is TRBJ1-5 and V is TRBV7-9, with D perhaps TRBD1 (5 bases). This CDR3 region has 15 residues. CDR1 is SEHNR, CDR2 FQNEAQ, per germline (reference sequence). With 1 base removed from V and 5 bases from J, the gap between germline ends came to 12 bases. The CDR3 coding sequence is TGTGCCAGCAGCTTAGTTGGCAGGGAGGATCAGCCCCAGCATTTT. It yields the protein CASSLVGREDQPQHF.

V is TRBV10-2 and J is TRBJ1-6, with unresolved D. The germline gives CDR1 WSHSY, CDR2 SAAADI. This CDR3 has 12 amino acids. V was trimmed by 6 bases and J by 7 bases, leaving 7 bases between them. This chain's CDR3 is CASSSENSPLHF. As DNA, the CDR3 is TGCGCCAGCAGCTCGGAGAATTCACCCCTCCACTTT.

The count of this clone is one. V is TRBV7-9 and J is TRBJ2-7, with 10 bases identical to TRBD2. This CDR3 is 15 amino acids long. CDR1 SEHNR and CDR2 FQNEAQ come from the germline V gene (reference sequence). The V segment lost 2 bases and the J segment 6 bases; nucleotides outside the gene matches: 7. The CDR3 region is CASSLTSGILAEQYF. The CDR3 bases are TGTGCCAGCAGCTTAACTAGCGGGATTTTAGCCGAGCAGTACTTC.

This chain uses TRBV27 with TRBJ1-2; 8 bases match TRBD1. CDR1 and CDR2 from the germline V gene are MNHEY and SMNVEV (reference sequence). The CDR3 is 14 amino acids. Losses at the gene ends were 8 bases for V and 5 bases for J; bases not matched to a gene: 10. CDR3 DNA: TGTGCCAGCCGGAAACAGGGGGTTGGTTATGGCTACACCTTC. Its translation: CASRKQGVGYGYTF.

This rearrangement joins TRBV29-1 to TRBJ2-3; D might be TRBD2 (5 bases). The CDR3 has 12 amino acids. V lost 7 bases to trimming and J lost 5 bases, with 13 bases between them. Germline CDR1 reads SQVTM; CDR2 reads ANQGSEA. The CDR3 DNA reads TGCAGCGCCAAAAGGAGGCAAGATACGCAGTATTTT. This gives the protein CSAKRRQDTQYF.

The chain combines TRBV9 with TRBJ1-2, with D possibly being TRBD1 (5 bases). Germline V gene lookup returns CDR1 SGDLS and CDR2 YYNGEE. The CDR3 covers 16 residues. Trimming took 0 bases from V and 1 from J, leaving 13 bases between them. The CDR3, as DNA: TGTGCCAGCAGCGTAGGGGGCAGGGAGTTTAACTATGGCTACACCTTC. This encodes CASSVGGREFNYGYTF.

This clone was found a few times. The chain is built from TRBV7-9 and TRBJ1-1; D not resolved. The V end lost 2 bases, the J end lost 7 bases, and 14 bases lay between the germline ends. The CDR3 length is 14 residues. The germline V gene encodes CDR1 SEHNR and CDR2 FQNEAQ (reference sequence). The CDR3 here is CASSLLEGESEAFF. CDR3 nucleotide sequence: TGTGCCAGCAGCTTATTAGAGGGAGAGAGTGAAGCTTTCTTT. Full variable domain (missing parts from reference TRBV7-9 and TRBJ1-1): DTGVSQNPRHKITKRGQNVTFRCDPISEHNRLYWYRQTLGQGPEFLTYFQNEAQLEKSRLLSDRFSAERPKGSFSTLEIQRTEQGDSAMYLCASSLLEGESEAFFGQGTRLTVV.

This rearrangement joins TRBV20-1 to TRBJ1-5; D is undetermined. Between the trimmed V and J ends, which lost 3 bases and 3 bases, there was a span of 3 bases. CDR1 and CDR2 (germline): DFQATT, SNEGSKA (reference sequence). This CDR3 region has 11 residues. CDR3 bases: TGCAGTGCTAGCGACAATCAGCCCCAGCATTTT. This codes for CSASDNQPQHF.

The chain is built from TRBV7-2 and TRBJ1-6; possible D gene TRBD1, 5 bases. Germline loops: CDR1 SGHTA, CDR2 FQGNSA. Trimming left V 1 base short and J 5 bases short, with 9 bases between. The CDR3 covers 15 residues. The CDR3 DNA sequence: TGTGCCAGCAGCTTAGAGGCGGGGCATAATTCACCCCTCCACTTT. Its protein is CASSLEAGHNSPLHF.

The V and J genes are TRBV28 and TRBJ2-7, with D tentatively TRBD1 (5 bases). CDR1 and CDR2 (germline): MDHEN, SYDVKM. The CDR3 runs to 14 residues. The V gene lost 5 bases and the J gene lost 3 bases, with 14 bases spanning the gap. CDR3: CASSPPGLGYEQYF. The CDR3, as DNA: TGTGCCAGCAGTCCCCCAGGGTTAGGCTACGAGCAGTACTTC.

For the CDR3, the DNA is TGTGCCAGCAGCGCTCAACAAGAGACCCAGTACTTC. Its translation is CASSAQQETQYF. The chain links TRBV7-2 to TRBJ2-5; D is ambiguous. There are 12 residues in the CDR3. Trimming cost V 5 bases and J 2 bases, with 6 bases left between them. The germline CDR1 and CDR2 sequences are SGHTA and FQGNSA.

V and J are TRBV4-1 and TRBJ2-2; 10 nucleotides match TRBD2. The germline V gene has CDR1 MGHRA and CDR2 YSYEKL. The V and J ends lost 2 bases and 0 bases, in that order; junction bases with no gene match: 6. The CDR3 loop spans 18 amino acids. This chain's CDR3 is CASSQISGGPPNTGELFF. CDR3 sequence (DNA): TGCGCCAGCAGCCAAATTAGCGGGGGGCCCCCGAACACCGGGGAGCTGTTTTTT.